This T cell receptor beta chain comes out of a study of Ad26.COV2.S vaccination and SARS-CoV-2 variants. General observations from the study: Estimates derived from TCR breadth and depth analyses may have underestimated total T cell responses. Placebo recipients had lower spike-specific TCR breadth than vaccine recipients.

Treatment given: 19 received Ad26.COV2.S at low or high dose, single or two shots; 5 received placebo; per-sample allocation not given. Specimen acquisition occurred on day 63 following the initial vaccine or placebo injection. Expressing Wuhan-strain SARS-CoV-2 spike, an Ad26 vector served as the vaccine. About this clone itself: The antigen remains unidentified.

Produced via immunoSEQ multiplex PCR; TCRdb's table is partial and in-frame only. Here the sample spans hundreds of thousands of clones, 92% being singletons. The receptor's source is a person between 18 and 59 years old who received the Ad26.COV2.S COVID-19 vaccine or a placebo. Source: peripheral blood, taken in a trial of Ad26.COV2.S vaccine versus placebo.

CDR3 nucleotides: TGTGCCAGCAGTTTATACCACGGGGTACGCGAGCAGTACTTC. This gives the protein CASSLYHGVREQYF. This rearrangement joins TRBV27 to TRBJ2-7; D is perhaps TRBD2 (5 bases). The CDR3 runs to 14 residues. The V gene lost 1 base and the J gene lost 6 bases, with 13 bases spanning the gap. Germline CDR1 is MNHEY and CDR2 is SMNVEV (reference sequence).